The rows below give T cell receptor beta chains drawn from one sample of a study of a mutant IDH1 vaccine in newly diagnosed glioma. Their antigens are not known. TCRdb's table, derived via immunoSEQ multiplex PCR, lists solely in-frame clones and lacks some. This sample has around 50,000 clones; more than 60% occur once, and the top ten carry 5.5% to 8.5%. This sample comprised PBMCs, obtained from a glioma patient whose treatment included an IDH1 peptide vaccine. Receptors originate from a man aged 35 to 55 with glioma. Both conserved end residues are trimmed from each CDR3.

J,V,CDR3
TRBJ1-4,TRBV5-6,ASSLFRGYEKLF
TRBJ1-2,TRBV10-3,AINGQGDYGYT
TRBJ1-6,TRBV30,AASADGNSPLH
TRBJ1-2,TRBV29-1,SVVGEMDYGYT
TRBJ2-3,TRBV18,ASSPQGIIDTQY
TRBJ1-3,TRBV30,AWGQGRSGNTIY
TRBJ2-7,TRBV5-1,ASSPAGGANYEQY
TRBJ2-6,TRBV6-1,ASRTRGSGANVLT
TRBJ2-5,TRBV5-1,ASSLQGSKETQY
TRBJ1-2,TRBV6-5,ASSRQGVDYGYT
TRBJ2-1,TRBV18,ASSQGAGSNNEQF
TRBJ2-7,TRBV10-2,ASAARAPGDEQY
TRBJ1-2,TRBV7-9,ASSLGVAGAYGYT
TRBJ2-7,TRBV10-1,ASSGGDSYEQY
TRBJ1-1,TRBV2,ASSWATNTEAF
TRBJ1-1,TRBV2,ASRDRDTRNTEAF
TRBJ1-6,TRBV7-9,ASSLLTGGSSYNSPLH
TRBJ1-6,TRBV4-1,ASSQDMGFSSPLH
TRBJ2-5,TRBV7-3,ASSLGGGAQETQY
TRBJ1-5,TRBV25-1,ASSNSGNQPQH
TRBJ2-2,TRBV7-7,ASSPVAGGNTGELF
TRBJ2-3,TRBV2,ASSDQRHTQY
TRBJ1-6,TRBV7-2,ASSAWGSPLH
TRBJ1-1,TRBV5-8,ASSLGDRVYTEAF
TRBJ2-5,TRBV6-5,ASSLHNGEQY
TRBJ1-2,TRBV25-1,ASSVSNYGYT
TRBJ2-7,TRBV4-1,ASSQVSGNEQY
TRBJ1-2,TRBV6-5,ASSYSKGVPKGYT
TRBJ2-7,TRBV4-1,ASSATSGGAYEQY
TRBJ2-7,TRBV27,ASSSWGTSSYEQY
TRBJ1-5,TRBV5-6,ASSLGQGAYSNQPQH
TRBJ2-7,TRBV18,ASSQPGQGAYEQY
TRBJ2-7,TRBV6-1,ATKGYPVSHEQY
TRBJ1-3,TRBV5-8,ASSSGRGQGMQSSGNTIY
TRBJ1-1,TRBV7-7,ASSSQTGGAF
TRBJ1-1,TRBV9,ASSPRADLNTEAF
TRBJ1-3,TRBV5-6,ASTGQGISGNTIY
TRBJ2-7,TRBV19,ASRGTGEGSYEQY
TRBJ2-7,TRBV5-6,ASSHRGGDEQY
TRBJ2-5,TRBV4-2,ASSQGDSRQETQY
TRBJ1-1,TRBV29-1,SVAGTGLTEAF
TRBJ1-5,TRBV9,ASSVPGTGQLNSNQPQH
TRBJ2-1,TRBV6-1,ASSEDLDGSSYNEQF
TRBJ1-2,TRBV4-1,ASSQTGTVYGYT
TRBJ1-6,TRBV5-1,ASSLYGANSPLH
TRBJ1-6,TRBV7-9,ASSLEPKNSPLH
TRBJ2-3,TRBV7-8,ASSLSGSTDTQY
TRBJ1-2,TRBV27,ASSSDRGHGYT
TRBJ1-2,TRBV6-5,ASSTTANYGYT
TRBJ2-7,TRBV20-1,SGGVPYEQY
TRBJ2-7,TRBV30,AWSAQAYEQY
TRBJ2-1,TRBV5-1,ASSLGAGGLGEQF
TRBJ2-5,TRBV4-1,ASSQDAGTLWKTQY
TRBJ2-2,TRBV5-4,ASSSNDRTGELF
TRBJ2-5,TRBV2,ASSRQGSETQY
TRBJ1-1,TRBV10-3,AISESPGPDTEAF
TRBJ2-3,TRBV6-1,ASSDPPTDTQY
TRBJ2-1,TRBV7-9,ASSLAKAGGRFNEQF